The clone carrying this T cell receptor (beta chain) was seen a single time. Antigen unknown. The source of the sample is a study of radiotherapy plus CTLA-4 blockade in lung cancer. Study overall: Objective responses were documented in under 20% of patients, with disease control in around 30%. Study-level points and caveats: Early blood T cell clone dynamics reportedly forecast response best, with interferon-beta. An expansion of tumor-derived TCR clones occurred in blood after radiotherapy plus ipilimumab.

People whose metastatic non-small-cell lung cancer was chemo-refractory got focal radiation along with CTLA-4 blockade by ipilimumab. Germline V gives CDR1 MRHNA, CDR2 SNTAGT. Trimming cost V 2 bases and J 0 bases, with 14 bases left between them. CDR3 length: 16 residues. The protocol was immunoSEQ multiplex PCR, while the TCRdb copy is restricted to in-frame clones and leaves out a portion. The sample records roughly 50,000 clones, 82% being singletons. V and J are TRBV6-4 and TRBJ2-7; D unresolved. This material consisted of peripheral blood, taken from a patient treated with radiotherapy plus ipilimumab. The TCR comes from a human donor with non-small cell lung cancer who had stable disease on radiotherapy plus ipilimumab. CDR3 sequence: CASSDPPPLYSYEQYF. CDR3 DNA sequence: TGTGCCAGCAGTGACCCACCCCCCCTCTACTCCTACGAGCAGTACTTC.